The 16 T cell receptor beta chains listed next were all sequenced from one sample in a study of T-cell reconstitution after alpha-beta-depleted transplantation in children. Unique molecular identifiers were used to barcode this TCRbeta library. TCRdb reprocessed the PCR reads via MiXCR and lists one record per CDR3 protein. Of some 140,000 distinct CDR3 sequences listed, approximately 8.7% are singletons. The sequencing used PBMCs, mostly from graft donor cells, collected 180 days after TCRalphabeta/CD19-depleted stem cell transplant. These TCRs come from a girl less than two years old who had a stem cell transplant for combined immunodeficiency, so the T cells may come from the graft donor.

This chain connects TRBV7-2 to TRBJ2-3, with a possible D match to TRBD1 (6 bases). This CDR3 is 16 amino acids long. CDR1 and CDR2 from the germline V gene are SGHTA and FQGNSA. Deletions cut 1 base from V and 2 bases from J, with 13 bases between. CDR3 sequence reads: CASSLVAGANTDTQYF. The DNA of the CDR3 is TGTGCCAGCAGCTTAGTCGCAGGGGCCAACACAGATACGCAGTATTTT.

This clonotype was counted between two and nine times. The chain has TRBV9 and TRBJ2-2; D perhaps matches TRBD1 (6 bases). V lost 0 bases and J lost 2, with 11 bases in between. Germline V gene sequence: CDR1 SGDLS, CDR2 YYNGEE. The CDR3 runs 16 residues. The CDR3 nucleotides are TGTGCCAGCAGCGTAGTAGGGGGAACCAACACCGGGGAGCTGTTTTTT. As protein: CASSVVGGTNTGELFF.

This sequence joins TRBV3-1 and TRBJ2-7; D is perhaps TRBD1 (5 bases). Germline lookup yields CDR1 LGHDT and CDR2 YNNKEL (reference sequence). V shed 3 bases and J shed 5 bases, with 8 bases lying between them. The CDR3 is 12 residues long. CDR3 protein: CASSQTEHEQYF. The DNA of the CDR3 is TGTGCCAGCAGCCAGACAGAACACGAGCAGTACTTC.

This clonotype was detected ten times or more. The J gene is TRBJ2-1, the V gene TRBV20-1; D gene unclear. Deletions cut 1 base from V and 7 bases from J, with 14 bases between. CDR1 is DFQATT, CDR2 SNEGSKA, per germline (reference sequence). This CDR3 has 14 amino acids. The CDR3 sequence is CSARGPSDTNEQFF. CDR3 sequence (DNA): TGCAGTGCTAGAGGTCCCTCCGACACTAATGAGCAGTTCTTC.

The CDR3 nucleotides read TGTGCCAGCAGCTTTGGTCATCAGGGAAGGGATCAGCCCCAGCATTTT. This codes for CASSFGHQGRDQPQHF. J is TRBJ1-5 and V is TRBV12-1; the table's TRBD1 call for D was not verified on the DNA. TRBV12-1 is a pseudogene locus. CDR3 length equals 16 residues.

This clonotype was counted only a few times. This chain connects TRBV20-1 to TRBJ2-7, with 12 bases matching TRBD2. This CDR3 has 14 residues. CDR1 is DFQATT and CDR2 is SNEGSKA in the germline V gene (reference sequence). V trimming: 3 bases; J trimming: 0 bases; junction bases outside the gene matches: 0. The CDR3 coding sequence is TGCAGTGCTAGGACTAGCGGGAGCTCCTACGAGCAGTACTTC. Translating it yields CSARTSGSSYEQYF.

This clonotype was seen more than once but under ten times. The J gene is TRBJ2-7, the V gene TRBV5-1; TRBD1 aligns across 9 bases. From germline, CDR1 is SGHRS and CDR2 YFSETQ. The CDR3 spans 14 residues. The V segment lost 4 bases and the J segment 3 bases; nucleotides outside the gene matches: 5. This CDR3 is CASSPTGGDYEQYF. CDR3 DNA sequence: TGCGCCAGCAGCCCGACAGGGGGGGACTACGAGCAGTACTTC.

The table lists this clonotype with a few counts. Written as DNA, the CDR3 is TGTGCCAGCAGCATTGACAGGGGGTCCTACAATGAGCAGTTCTTC. It encodes CASSIDRGSYNEQFF. V is TRBV7-3 and J is TRBJ2-1; 9 positions match TRBD1. The trim removed 5 bases at V and 1 base at J, leaving 3 bases unmatched. This CDR3 is 15 amino acids long. Germline V lookup: CDR1 SGHTA, CDR2 FQGTGA.

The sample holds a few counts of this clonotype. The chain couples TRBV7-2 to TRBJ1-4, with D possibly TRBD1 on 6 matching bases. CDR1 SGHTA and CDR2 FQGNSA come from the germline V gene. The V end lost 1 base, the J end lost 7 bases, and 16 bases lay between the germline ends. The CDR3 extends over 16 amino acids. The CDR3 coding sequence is TGTGCCAGCAGCTTAGGGGTACAGGGAGGAGGTGAAAAACTGTTTTTT. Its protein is CASSLGVQGGGEKLFF.

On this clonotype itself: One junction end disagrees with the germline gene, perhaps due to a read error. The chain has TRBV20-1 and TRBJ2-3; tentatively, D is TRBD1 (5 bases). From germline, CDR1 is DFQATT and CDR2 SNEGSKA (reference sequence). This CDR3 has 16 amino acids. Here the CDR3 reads CCARDPRGLSTDTQYF. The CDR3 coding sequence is TGCTGTGCTAGAGATCCTAGGGGCCTTAGCACAGATACGCAGTATTTT.

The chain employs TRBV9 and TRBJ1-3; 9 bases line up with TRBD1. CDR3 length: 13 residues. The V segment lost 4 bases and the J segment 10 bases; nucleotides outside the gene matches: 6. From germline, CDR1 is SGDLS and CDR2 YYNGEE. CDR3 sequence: CASSTRQGGTIYF. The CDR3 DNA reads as TGTGCCAGCAGCACCCGACAGGGGGGGACCATATATTTT.

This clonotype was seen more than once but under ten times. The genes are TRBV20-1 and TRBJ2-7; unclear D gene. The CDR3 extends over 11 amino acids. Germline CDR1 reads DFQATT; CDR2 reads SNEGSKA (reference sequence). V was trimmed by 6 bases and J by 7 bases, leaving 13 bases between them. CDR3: CSALGLGEQYF. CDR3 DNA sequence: TGCAGTGCCCTGGGCCTCGGGGAGCAGTACTTC.

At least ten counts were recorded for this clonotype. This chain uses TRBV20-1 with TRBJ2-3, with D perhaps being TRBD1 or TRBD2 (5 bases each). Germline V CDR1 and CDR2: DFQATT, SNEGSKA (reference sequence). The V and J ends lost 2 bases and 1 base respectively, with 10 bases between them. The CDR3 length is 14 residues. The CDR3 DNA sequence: TGCAGTGCTAGAAGAGGGGTTGGCACAGATACGCAGTATTTT. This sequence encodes CSARRGVGTDTQYF.

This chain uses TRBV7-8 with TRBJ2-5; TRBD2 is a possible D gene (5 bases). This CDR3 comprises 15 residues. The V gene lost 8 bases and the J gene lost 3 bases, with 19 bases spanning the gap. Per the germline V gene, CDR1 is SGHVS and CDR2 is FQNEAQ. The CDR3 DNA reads TGTGCCAGCCGCAAAAGACTATCGGGAAAAGAGACCCAGTACTTC. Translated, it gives CASRKRLSGKETQYF. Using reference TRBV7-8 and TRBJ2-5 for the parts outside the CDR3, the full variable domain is GAGVSQSPRYKVAKRGQDVALRCDPISGHVSLFWYQQALGQGPEFLTYFQNEAQLDKSGLPSDRFFAERPEGSVSTLKIQRTQQEDSAVYLCASRKRLSGKETQYFGPGTRLLVL.

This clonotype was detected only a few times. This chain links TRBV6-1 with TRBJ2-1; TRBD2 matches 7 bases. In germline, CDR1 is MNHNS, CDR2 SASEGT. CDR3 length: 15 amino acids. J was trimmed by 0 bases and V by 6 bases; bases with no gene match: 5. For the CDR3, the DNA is TGTGCCAGCAGCCCGAGGACTAGCTCCTACAATGAGCAGTTCTTC. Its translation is CASSPRTSSYNEQFF.

CDR3 amino acids: CASSELLYGYTF. DNA for the CDR3: TGTGCCAGCAGTGAATTACTCTATGGCTACACCTTC. The chain carries TRBV2 and TRBJ1-2, with D uncertain. Per germline, CDR1 SNHLY and CDR2 FYNNEI. Trimming removed 2 bases from V and 4 bases from J, with 5 bases in between. CDR3 length: 12 residues. Variable domain in full (rest from reference TRBV2 and TRBJ1-2): EPEVTQTPSHQVTQMGQEVILRCVPISNHLYFYWYRQILGQKVEFLVSFYNNEISEKSEIFDDQFSVERPDGSNFTLKIRSTKLEDSAMYFCASSELLYGYTFGSGTRLTVV.